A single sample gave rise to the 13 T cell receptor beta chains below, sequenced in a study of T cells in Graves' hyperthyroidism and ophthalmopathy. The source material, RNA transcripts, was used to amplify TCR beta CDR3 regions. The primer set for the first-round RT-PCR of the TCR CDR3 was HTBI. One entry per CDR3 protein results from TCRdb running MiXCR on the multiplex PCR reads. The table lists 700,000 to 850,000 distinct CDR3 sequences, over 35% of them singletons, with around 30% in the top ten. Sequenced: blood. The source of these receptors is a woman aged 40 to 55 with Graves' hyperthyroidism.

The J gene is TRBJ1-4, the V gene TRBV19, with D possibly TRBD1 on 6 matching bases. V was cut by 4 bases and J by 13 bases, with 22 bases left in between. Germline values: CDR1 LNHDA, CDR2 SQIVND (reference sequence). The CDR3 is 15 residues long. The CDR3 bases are TGTGCCAGTAGTAGGACAGTGCAACGTACCTCTCTACTGTTTTTT. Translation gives CASSRTVQRTSLLFF.

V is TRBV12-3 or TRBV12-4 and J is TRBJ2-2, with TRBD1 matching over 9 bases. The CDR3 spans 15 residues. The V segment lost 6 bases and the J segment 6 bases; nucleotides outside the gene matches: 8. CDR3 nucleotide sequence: TGTGCCAGCAGCCTGGACAGGGGAGGGTCCGGGGAGCTGTTTTTT. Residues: CASSLDRGGSGELFF.

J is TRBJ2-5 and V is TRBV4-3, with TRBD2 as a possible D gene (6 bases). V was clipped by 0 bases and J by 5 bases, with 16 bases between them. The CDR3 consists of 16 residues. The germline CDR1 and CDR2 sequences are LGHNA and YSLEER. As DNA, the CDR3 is TGCGCCAGCAGCCAAGACCCCCCGGGGGAAGGCGAGACCCAGTACTTC. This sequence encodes CASSQDPPGEGETQYF.

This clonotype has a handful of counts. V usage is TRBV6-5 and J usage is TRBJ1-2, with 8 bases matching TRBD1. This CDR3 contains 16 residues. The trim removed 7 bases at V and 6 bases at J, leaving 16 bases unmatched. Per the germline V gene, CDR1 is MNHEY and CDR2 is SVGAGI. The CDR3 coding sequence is TGTGCCAGCATGCCCTCCGGGACAGGTCTTTCCAATGGCTACACCTTC. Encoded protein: CASMPSGTGLSNGYTF.

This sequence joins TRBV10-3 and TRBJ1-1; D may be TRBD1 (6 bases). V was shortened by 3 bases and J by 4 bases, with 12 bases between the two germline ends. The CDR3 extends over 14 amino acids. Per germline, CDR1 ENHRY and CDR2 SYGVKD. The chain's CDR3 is CAISDSSRGTEAFF. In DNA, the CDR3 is TGTGCCATCAGTGACTCTAGCAGGGGCACTGAAGCTTTCTTT.

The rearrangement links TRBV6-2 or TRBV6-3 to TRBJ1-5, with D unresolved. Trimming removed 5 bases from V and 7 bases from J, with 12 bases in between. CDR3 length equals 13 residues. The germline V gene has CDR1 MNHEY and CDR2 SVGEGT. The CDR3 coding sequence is TGTGCCAGCAGTCCACTCGGGGTACAGCCCCAGCATTTT. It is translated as CASSPLGVQPQHF.

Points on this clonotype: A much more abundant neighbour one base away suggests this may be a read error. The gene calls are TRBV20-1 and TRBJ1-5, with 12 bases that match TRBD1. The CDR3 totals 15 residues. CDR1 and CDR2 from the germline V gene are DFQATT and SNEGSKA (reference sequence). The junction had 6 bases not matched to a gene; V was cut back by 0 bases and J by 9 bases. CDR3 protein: CSARDGTGGGGPQHF. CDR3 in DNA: TGCAGTGCTAGAGATGGGACAGGGGGCGGTGGGCCCCAGCATTTT.

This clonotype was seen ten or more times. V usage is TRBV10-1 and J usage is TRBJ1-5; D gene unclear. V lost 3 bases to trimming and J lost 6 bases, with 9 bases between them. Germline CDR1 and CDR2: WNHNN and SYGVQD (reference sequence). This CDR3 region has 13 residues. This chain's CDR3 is CASSDIGGQPQHF. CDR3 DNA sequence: TGCGCCAGCAGTGACATAGGAGGTCAGCCCCAGCATTTT.

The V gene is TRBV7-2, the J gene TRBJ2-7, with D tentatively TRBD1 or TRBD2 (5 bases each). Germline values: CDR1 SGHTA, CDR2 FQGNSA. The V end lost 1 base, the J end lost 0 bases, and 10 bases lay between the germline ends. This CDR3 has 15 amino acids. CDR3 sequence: CASSLGDGVSYEQYF. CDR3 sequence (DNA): TGTGCCAGCAGCTTAGGGGACGGGGTCTCCTACGAGCAGTACTTC.

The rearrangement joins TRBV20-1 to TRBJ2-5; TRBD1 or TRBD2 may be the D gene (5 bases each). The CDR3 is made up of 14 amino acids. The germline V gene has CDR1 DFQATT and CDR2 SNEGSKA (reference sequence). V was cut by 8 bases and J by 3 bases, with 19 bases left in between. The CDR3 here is CSLGIGTVEETQYF. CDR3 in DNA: TGCAGTCTGGGGATCGGGACGGTCGAAGAGACCCAGTACTTC.

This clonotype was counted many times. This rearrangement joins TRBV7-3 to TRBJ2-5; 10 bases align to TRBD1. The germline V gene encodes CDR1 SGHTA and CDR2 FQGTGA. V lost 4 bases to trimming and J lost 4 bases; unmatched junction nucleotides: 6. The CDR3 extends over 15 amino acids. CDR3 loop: CASSWGTGEGETQYF. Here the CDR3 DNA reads TGTGCCAGCAGCTGGGGGACAGGGGAGGGAGAGACCCAGTACTTC.

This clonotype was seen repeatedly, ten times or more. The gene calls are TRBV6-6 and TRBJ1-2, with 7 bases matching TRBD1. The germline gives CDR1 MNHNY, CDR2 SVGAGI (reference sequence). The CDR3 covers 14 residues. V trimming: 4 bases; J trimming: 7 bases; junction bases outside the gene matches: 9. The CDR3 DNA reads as TGTGCCAGCAGTTCCGAAACAGGGGCAGGTGGCTACACCTTC. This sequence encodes CASSSETGAGGYTF.

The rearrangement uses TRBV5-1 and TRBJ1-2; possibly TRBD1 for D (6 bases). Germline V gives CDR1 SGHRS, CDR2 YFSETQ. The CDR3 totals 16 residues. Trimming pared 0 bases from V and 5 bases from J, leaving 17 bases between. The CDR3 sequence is CASSLGRDRIPYGYTF. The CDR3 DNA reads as TGCGCCAGCAGCTTGGGGCGAGACAGGATTCCATATGGCTACACCTTC. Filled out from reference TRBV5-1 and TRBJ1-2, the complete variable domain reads KAGVTQTPRYLIKTRGQQVTLSCSPISGHRSVSWYQQTPGQGLQFLFEYFSETQRNKGNFPGRFSGRQFSNSRSEMNVSTLELGDSALYLCASSLGRDRIPYGYTFGSGTRLTVV.